The present TCR beta chain was sequenced within a study of blood T cell repertoires in COVID-19. Turning to the study itself: PBMCs, B-cell-depleted T cells, or T cells provided the cDNA or gDNA that made up the material.

Germline values: CDR1 KGHDR, CDR2 SFDVKD. The CDR3 extends over 15 amino acids. V lost 4 bases and J 7 bases, leaving 18 bases between the germline ends. Per the study methods: Amplification of reference gene primers provided the estimated nucleated cell counts. The data were produced by immunoSEQ multiplex PCR, yet TCRdb's version contains in-frame clones alone and is incomplete. D and trimming were read from the DNA, whereas the V and J calls and clone size are those reported in that table. The sample contains about 250,000 clones, about four fifths of which appear only once. The sample taken for sequencing was peripheral blood. This sequence joins TRBV24-1 and TRBJ1-2, with D possibly TRBD1 on 6 matching bases. This TCR was recovered from a man aged 80 or over with acute or convalescent COVID-19. The CDR3 region is CATSDARGGISGYTF. CDR3 DNA: TGTGCCACCAGTGACGCCAGGGGCGGAATTAGTGGCTACACCTTC.